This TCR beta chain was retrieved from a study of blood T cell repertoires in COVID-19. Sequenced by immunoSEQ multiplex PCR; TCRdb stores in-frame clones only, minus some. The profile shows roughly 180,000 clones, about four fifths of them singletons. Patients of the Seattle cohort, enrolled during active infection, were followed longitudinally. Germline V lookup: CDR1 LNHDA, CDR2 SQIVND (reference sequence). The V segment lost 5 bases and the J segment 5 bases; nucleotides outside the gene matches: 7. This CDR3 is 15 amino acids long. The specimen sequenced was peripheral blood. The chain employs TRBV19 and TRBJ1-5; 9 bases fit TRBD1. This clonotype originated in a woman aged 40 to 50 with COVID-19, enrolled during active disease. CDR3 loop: CASSPDRGNYQPQHF. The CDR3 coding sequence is TGTGCCAGTAGTCCGGACAGGGGAAACTATCAGCCCCAGCATTTT.